This T cell receptor beta chain was captured in a study of T cell responses to AZD1222 COVID-19 vaccine. The study's findings and limits: Clonal diversity was possibly underestimated; the donors were predominantly white British and more often female.

The V gene's germline CDR1 is KGHDR and CDR2 SFDVKD. V dropped 6 bases and J dropped 2; count of bases not matched to a gene: 6. The CDR3 is made up of 16 amino acids. Sequenced by immunoSEQ multiplex PCR; TCRdb stores in-frame clones only, minus some. Of under 150,000 clones detected, 80% to 90% appear once; the ten largest clones hold roughly 1.6%. To note about this clone: Its specificity is unknown.

V gene TRBV24-1 combines with J gene TRBJ2-1; TRBD2 agrees at 10 bases. The sample consisted of peripheral blood, taken on day 0 of AZD1222 vaccination. The clonotype originates from an adult in good health. The CDR3 region has the DNA TGTGCCACCAGTAATACCGGGACTAGCGCCTACAATGAGCAGTTCTTC. It is translated as CATSNTGTSAYNEQFF.